This entry concerns a single T cell receptor (beta chain). Its antigen is currently unknown. Germline V gene sequence: CDR1 SEHNR, CDR2 FQNEAQ (reference sequence). This CDR3 is built from 14 residues. J lost 3 bases, V lost 5 bases, and 2 bases had no gene match. Some clones are missing from TCRdb's copy, which holds only in-frame ones; the method was immunoSEQ multiplex PCR. The table includes about 140,000 clones, 84% detected once. This sample is drawn from a study of cytomegalovirus exposure and HLA in healthy donors. Overall study results and limits: It was found in a later analysis that first-cohort TCR clusters tended to co-occur in the approximately 120 validation repertoires. Cytomegalovirus association was assigned to more than 150 TCR beta chains. Three chains linked to CMV were shown in vitro to be specific for CMV antigens. Whilst most TCR sequences proved rare, a subset of public TCRs occurred across many donors.

The sequenced sample consisted of PBMCs. The V call is TRBV7-9, the J call TRBJ2-5; TRBD2 aligns across 11 bases. The receptor comes from a woman aged 25 to 39 in good health and CMV-seronegative. CDR3 DNA: TGTGCCAGCAGCGGGACTAGCGGAAAAGAGACCCAGTACTTC. It encodes CASSGTSGKETQYF.